The 32 T cell receptor beta chains listed next were all sequenced from one sample in a study of T cells expressing NK-cell markers. TCRdb re-called the 5' RACE reads and gives one entry per CDR3 protein, without DNA. Its clone listing holds 550,000 or so distinct CDR3 sequences. Sequenced material: blood T cells: a sorted CD56 or NKG2C T cell subset, CD4+ or CD8+ T cells, or bulk PBMC T cells (not recorded which). These receptors originate from a man aged 18 to 30 in good health.

This rearrangement joins TRBV20-1 to TRBJ2-3; the D call from TCRdb, TRBD2, cannot be confirmed without DNA. CDR3 size: 20 residues. Germline assignment: CDR1 DFQATT and CDR2 SNEGSKA (reference sequence). CDR3: CSAQIMSMILATSSTDTQYF.

This chain links TRBV20-1 with TRBJ2-1; the TCRdb D gene call, TRBD1, has no DNA to confirm it. The germline V gene has CDR1 DFQATT and CDR2 SNEGSKA (reference sequence). This CDR3 region has 16 residues. The CDR3 region is CSASAMERSPYNEQFF.

This chain connects TRBV7-2 to TRBJ2-3; TCRdb returns TRBD2, unconfirmable since there is no DNA. Germline V gene data show CDR1 as SGHTA and CDR2 as FQGNSA. The CDR3 spans 16 residues. This chain's CDR3 is CASSPQSGSYADTQYF.

The chain has TRBV29-1 and TRBJ2-7; TCRdb's assignment of TRBD2 cannot be checked, as there is no DNA. CDR1 and CDR2 from the germline V gene are SQVTM and ANQGSEA. The CDR3 is made up of 15 amino acids. CDR3 residues: CSVELGGRSTFEQYF.

V and J are TRBV20-1 and TRBJ2-2; TCRdb names TRBD1, which stays unverified in the absence of DNA. CDR3 length equals 15 residues. Germline CDR1 and CDR2: DFQATT and SNEGSKA (reference sequence). This chain's CDR3 is CSARGQLTNTGELFF.

The chain carries TRBV20-1 and TRBJ2-7; as DNA is missing, the TRBD1 call by TCRdb cannot be tested. CDR1 is DFQATT, CDR2 SNEGSKA, per germline (reference sequence). The CDR3 spans 14 residues. The CDR3 reads CSASGRGSSYEQYF.

This rearrangement joins TRBV5-1 to TRBJ2-3; TCRdb lists TRBD2, though no DNA is available to test this call. The CDR3 runs to 18 residues. Looked up from germline, CDR1 is SGHRS and CDR2 is YFSETQ. The CDR3 spells CASSLDIAGGSPPDTQYF.

J is TRBJ2-1 and V is TRBV29-1. This CDR3 region has 13 residues. Germline V gene data show CDR1 as SQVTM and CDR2 as ANQGSEA. The CDR3 here is CSVVGRYYNEQFF.

This sequence joins TRBV29-1 and TRBJ2-3; the TCRdb D gene call, TRBD2, has no DNA to confirm it. Germline V lookup: CDR1 SQVTM, CDR2 ANQGSEA. This CDR3 region has 15 residues. The CDR3 spells CSVEGLAESWDTQYF.

The gene calls are TRBV3-1 and TRBJ2-2. The CDR3 has 15 amino acids. Germline CDR1 LGHDT, CDR2 YNNKEL (reference sequence). This CDR3 is CASSQYTMGTGELFF.

The chain is built from TRBV20-1 and TRBJ1-2. CDR1 and CDR2 (germline): DFQATT, SNEGSKA (reference sequence). This CDR3 has 14 residues. The CDR3 spells CSARDLKTAYGYTF.

The V call is TRBV20-1, the J call TRBJ2-7; the TRBD2 assignment by TCRdb is unverifiable without DNA. CDR3 length: 14 amino acids. Per germline, CDR1 DFQATT and CDR2 SNEGSKA (reference sequence). CDR3 protein: CSARETSGSYEQYF.

The gene calls are TRBV7-2 and TRBJ1-2; TCRdb reports TRBD1, a call that lacks DNA to check it against. This CDR3 has 14 residues. Germline V gene sequence: CDR1 SGHTA, CDR2 FQGNSA. The CDR3 spells CASSGTGLGYGYTF.

This sequence joins TRBV3-1 and TRBJ2-3; the D gene TCRdb calls, TRBD2, cannot be checked with no DNA. This CDR3 region has 16 residues. Germline CDR1 LGHDT, CDR2 YNNKEL (reference sequence). Here the CDR3 reads CASSQEVLAGGDTQYF.

V is TRBV27 and J is TRBJ2-1; TCRdb lists TRBD2, though no DNA is available to test this call. There are 18 residues in the CDR3. Germline V gene lookup returns CDR1 MNHEY and CDR2 SMNVEV (reference sequence). CDR3 in amino acids: CASSLWSLASGGVNEQFF.

The chain links TRBV12-3 or TRBV12-4 to TRBJ2-1; the D call of TRBD1 rests on TCRdb alone, since no DNA is present to check it. The CDR3 sequence is 15 residues long. This CDR3 reads CASSLLDSPAGEQFF.

The V call is TRBV30, the J call TRBJ1-1. The CDR3 totals 14 residues. The germline V gene encodes CDR1 GTSNPN and CDR2 SVGIG (reference sequence). CDR3 sequence: CAWSNGEFDTEAFF.

The chain combines TRBV6-2 or TRBV6-3 with TRBJ2-1; TCRdb gives TRBD2 as the D gene, but with no DNA this cannot be confirmed. The germline CDR1 and CDR2 sequences are MNHEY and SVGEGT. CDR3 length equals 14 residues. CDR3: CASKTSGNANEQFF.

The chain couples TRBV10-1 to TRBJ2-2; the TCRdb call, TRBD1, lacks DNA for checking. The V gene's germline CDR1 is WNHNN and CDR2 SYGVQD (reference sequence). CDR3 size: 14 residues. CDR3: CASSGRVDTGELFF.

The chain carries TRBV7-6 and TRBJ1-2; without DNA, the TCRdb call of TRBD1 cannot be checked. The CDR3 sequence is 14 residues long. Per the germline V gene, CDR1 is SGHVS and CDR2 is FNYEAQ. This CDR3 is CASSERQGEYGYTF.

The CDR3 protein is CSARVGWSDDTQYF. This rearrangement joins TRBV20-1 to TRBJ2-3. Germline-derived CDR1 and CDR2 are DFQATT and SNEGSKA (reference sequence). This CDR3 spans 14 amino acids.

The rearrangement uses TRBV3-1 and TRBJ1-5; there is no DNA to check the TCRdb D call of TRBD1. The CDR3 covers 14 residues. Germline V gene lookup returns CDR1 LGHDT and CDR2 YNNKEL (reference sequence). CDR3 sequence reads: CASSQRQGGQPQHF.

The chain has TRBV12-3 or TRBV12-4 and TRBJ2-1; TCRdb proposes TRBD2, but this gene call is untestable without DNA. CDR3 length: 15 residues. CDR3 sequence reads: CASSFQLAGRNEQFF.

The chain uses TRBV24-1 and TRBJ2-3; with no DNA, the TCRdb D assignment of TRBD2 cannot be verified. In germline, CDR1 is KGHDR, CDR2 SFDVKD. The CDR3 has 16 residues. The CDR3 sequence: CATSDFSGGSTDTQYF.

This chain uses TRBV20-1 with TRBJ2-3. Germline V lookup: CDR1 DFQATT, CDR2 SNEGSKA (reference sequence). This CDR3 comprises 13 residues. The CDR3 spells CSARRRSINTQYF.

V usage is TRBV12-3 or TRBV12-4 and J usage is TRBJ2-2; as DNA is missing, the TRBD1 call by TCRdb cannot be tested. The CDR3 is 15 amino acids. CDR3: CASLTQGTNTGELFF.

CDR3 in amino acids: CASRLGWTGNSPLHF. The chain joins TRBV12-3 or TRBV12-4 to TRBJ1-6; the D gene TCRdb calls, TRBD1, cannot be checked with no DNA. The CDR3 is 15 amino acids.

The J gene is TRBJ2-2, the V gene TRBV20-1; TCRdb's assignment of TRBD2 cannot be checked, as there is no DNA. Germline assignment: CDR1 DFQATT and CDR2 SNEGSKA (reference sequence). The CDR3 is 14 amino acids. The chain's CDR3 is CSADPGLAPGELFF.

The chain uses TRBV30 and TRBJ2-7. CDR1 and CDR2 (germline): GTSNPN, SVGIG (reference sequence). The CDR3 spans 14 residues. The CDR3 sequence: CAWSSGLLFYEQYF.

The chain couples TRBV5-5 to TRBJ2-3; TCRdb indicates TRBD1, and absent DNA this call remains unverified. This CDR3 is 16 amino acids long. From germline, CDR1 is SGHKS and CDR2 YYEKEE (reference sequence). The CDR3 is CASSLEGAGSTDTQYF.

The CDR3 sequence is CASSPTGQVRTGELFF. The gene calls are TRBV12-3 or TRBV12-4 and TRBJ2-2; with no DNA, the TCRdb D assignment of TRBD1 cannot be verified. This CDR3 comprises 16 residues.

This chain uses TRBV7-3 with TRBJ2-7; TCRdb's D call, TRBD1, is unchecked because there is no DNA. This CDR3 contains 15 residues. From germline, CDR1 is SGHTA and CDR2 FQGTGA. This CDR3 is CASSLEGVSSYEQYF.